Sequencing of this TCR beta chain was carried out in a study of cytomegalovirus exposure and HLA in healthy donors. The PCR employed 60 Vbeta primers together with 13 Jbeta primers. TCRdb's copy holds only in-frame clones and misses some; the assay was immunoSEQ multiplex PCR. Of about 170,000 clones listed, around 80% are singletons. CDR1 is LGHNA, CDR2 YSLEER, per germline. CDR3 size: 15 residues. Between the trimmed V and J ends, which lost 3 bases and 6 bases, there was a span of 17 bases. This clone has just a few counts. The chain couples TRBV4-3 to TRBJ1-2, with D tentatively TRBD1 (6 bases). The TCR originated in a man aged 25 to 40 in good health and CMV-seropositive. Specimen: PBMCs. This CDR3 reads CASSQNTGQGDGYTF. CDR3 bases: TGCGCCAGCAGCCAGAACACGGGACAAGGGGATGGCTACACCTTC.